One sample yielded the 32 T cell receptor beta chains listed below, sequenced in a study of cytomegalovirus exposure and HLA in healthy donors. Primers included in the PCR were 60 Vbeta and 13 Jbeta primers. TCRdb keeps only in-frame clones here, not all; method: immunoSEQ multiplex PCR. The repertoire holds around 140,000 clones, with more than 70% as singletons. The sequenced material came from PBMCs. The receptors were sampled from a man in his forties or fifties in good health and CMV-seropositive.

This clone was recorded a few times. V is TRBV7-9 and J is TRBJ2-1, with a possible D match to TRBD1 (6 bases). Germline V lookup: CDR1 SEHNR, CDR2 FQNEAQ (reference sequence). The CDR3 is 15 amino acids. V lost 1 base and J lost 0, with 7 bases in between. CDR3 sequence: CASSLGGRSYNEQFF. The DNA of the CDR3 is TGTGCCAGCAGCTTAGGGGGGCGCTCCTACAATGAGCAGTTCTTC. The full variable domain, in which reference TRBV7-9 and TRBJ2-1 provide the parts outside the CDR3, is DTGVSQNPRHKITKRGQNVTFRCDPISEHNRLYWYRQTLGQGPEFLTYFQNEAQLEKSRLLSDRFSAERPKGSFSTLEIQRTEQGDSAMYLCASSLGGRSYNEQFFGPGTRLTVL.

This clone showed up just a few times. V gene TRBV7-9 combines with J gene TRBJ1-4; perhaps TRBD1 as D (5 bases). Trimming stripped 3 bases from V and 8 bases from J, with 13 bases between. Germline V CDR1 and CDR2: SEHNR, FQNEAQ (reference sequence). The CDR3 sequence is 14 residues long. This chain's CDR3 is CASSFVAGQEKLFF. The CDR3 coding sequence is TGTGCCAGCAGCTTTGTGGCAGGGCAGGAAAAACTGTTTTTT.

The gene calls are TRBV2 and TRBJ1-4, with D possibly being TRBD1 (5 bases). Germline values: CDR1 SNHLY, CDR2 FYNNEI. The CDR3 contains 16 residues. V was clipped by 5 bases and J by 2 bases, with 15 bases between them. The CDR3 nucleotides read TGTGCCAGCAGTACCGGACAACTTGGGACTAATGAAAAACTGTTTTTT. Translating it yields CASSTGQLGTNEKLFF.

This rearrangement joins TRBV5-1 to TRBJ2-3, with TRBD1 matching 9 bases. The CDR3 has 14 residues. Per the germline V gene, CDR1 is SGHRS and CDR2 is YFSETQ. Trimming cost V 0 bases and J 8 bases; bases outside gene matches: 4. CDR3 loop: CASSLGQGEVTQYF. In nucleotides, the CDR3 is TGCGCCAGCAGCTTGGGACAGGGGGAGGTTACGCAGTATTTT.

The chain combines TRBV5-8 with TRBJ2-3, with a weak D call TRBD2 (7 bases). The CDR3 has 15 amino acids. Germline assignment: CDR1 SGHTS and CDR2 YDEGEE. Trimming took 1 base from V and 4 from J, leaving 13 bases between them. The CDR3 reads CASSLKGGLADTQYF. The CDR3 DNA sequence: TGTGCCAGCAGCTTGAAGGGGGGGCTCGCAGATACGCAGTATTTT.

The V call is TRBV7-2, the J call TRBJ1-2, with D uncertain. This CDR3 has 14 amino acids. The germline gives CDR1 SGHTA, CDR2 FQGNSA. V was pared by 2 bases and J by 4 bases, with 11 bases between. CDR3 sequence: CASSLMGMTYGYTF. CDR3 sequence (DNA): TGTGCCAGCAGCTTAATGGGCATGACCTATGGCTACACCTTC.

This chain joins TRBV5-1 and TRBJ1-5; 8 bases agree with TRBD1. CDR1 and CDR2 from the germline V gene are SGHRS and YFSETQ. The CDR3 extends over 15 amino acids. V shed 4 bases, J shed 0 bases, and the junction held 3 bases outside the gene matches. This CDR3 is CASSAGGVSNQPQHF. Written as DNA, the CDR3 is TGCGCCAGCAGCGCAGGGGGCGTTAGCAATCAGCCCCAGCATTTT.

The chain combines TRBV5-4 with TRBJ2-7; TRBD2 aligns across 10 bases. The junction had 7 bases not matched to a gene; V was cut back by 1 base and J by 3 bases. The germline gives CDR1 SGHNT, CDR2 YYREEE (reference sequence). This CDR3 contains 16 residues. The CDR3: CASSLLKREGRYEQYF. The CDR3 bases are TGTGCCAGCAGCTTGCTCAAGCGGGAGGGCCGCTACGAGCAGTACTTC.

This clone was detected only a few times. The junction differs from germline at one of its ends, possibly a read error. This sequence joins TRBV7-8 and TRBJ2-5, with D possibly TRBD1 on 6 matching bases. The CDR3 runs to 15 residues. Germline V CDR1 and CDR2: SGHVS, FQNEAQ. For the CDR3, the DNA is TGTGCCAGCAGCCTACGGTGGGGGACAAGAGAGGCCCAGTACTTC. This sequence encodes CASSLRWGTREAQYF.

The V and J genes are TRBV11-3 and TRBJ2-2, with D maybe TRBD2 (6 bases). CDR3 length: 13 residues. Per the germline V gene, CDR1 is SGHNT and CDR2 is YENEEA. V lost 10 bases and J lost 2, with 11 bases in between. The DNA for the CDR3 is TGTGCCACCGGGGGAGGCAACACCGGGGAGCTGTTTTTT. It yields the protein CATGGGNTGELFF. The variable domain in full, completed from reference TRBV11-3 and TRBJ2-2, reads EAGVVQSPRYKIIEKKQPVAFWCNPISGHNTLYWYLQNLGQGPELLIRYENEEAVDDSQLPKDRFSAERLKGVDSTLKIQPAELGDSAVYLCATGGGNTGELFFGEGSRLTVL.

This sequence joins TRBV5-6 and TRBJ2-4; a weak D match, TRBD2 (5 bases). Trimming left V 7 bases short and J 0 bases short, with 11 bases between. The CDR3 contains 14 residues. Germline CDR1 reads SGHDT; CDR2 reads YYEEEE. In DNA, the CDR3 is TGTGCCAGCCGGGGTTGGGGAGCCAAAAACATTCAGTACTTC. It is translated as CASRGWGAKNIQYF. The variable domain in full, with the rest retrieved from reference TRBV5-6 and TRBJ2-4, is DAGVTQSPTHLIKTRGQQVTLRCSPKSGHDTVSWYQQALGQGPQFIFQYYEEEERQRGNFPDRFSGHQFPNYSSELNVNALLLGDSALYLCASRGWGAKNIQYFGAGTRLSVL.

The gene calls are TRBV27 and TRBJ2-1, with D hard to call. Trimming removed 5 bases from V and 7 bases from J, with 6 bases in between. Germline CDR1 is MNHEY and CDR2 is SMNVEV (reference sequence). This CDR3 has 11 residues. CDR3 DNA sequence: TGTGCCAGCAGTGGCTTTAATGAGCAGTTCTTC. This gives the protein CASSGFNEQFF.

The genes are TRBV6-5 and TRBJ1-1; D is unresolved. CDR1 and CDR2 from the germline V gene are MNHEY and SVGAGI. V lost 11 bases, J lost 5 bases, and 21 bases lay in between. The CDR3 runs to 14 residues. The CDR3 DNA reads TGTGCCTGCCACCCCGTACGGGATAGTACTGAAGCTTTCTTT. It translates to CACHPVRDSTEAFF.

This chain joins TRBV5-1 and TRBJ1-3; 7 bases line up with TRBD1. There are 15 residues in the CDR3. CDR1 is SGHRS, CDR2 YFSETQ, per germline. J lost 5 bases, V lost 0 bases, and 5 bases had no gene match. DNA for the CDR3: TGCGCCAGCAGCTTGGCTAGGGACAGCAGAAACACCATATATTTT. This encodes CASSLARDSRNTIYF.

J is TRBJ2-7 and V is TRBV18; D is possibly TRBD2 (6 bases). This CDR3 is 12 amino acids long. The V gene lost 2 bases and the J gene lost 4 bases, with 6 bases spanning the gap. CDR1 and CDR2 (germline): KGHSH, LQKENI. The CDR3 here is CASSPGLYEQYF. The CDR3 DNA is TGTGCCAGCTCACCAGGACTATACGAGCAGTACTTC.

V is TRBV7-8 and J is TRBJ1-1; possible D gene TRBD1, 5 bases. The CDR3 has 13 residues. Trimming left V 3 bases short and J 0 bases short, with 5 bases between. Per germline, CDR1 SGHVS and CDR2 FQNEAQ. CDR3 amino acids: CASSLTVNTEAFF. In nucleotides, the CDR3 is TGTGCCAGCAGCTTGACAGTGAACACTGAAGCTTTCTTT.

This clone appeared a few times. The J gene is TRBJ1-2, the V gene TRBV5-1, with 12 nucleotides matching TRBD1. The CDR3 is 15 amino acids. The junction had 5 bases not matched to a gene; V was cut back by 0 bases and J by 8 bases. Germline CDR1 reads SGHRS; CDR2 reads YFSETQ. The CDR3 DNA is TGCGCCAGCAGCTTGGCGCGGGACAGGGGGCGAGGCTACACCTTC. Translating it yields CASSLARDRGRGYTF.

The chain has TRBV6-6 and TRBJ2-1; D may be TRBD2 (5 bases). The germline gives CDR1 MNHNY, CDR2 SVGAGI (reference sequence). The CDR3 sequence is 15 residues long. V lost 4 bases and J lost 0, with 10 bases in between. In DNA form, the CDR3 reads TGTGCCAGCAGTTTAGCGTCCATCTCCTACAATGAGCAGTTCTTC. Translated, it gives CASSLASISYNEQFF.

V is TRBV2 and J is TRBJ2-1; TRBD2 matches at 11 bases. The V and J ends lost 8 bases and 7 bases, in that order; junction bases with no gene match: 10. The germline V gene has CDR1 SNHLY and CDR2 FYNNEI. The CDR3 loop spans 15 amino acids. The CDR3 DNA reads TGTGCCAGCGGACTGACTAGCGGGAAAAAAAATGAGCAGTTCTTC. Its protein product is CASGLTSGKKNEQFF. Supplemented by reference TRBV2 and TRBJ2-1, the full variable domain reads EPEVTQTPSHQVTQMGQEVILRCVPISNHLYFYWYRQILGQKVEFLVSFYNNEISEKSEIFDDQFSVERPDGSNFTLKIRSTKLEDSAMYFCASGLTSGKKNEQFFGPGTRLTVL.

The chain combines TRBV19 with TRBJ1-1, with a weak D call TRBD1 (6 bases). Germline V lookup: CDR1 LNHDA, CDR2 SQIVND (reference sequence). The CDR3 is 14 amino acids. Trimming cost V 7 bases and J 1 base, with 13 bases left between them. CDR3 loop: CASKQGDWNTEAFF. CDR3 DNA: TGTGCCAGTAAACAGGGCGACTGGAACACTGAAGCTTTCTTT. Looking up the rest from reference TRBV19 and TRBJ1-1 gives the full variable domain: DGGITQSPKYLFRKEGQNVTLSCEQNLNHDAMYWYRQDPGQGLRLIYYSQIVNDFQKGDIAEGYSVSREKKESFPLTVTSAQKNPTAFYLCASKQGDWNTEAFFGQGTRLTVV.

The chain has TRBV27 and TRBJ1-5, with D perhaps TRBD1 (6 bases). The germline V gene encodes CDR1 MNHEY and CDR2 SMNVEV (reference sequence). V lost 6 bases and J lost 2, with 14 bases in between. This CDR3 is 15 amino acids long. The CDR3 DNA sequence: TGTGCCAGCAGCTGGGGGGGGCGAGGCAATCAGCCCCAGCATTTT. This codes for CASSWGGRGNQPQHF.

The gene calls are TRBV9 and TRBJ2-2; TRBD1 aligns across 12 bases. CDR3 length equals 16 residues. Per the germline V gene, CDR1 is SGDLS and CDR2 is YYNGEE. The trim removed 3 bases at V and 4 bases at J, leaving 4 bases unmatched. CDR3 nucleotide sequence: TGTGCCAGCAGCGCGGGACAGGGGGCCGGCACCGGGGAGCTGTTTTTT. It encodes CASSAGQGAGTGELFF.

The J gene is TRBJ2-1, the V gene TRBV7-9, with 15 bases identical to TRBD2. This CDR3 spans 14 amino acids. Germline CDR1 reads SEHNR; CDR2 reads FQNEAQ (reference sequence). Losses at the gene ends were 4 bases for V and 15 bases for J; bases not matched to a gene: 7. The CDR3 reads CASSYGTSGGLWFF. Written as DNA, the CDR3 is TGTGCCAGCAGCTACGGGACTAGCGGGGGGCTCTGGTTCTTC. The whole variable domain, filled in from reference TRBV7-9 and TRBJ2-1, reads DTGVSQNPRHKITKRGQNVTFRCDPISEHNRLYWYRQTLGQGPEFLTYFQNEAQLEKSRLLSDRFSAERPKGSFSTLEIQRTEQGDSAMYLCASSYGTSGGLWFFGPGTRLTVL.

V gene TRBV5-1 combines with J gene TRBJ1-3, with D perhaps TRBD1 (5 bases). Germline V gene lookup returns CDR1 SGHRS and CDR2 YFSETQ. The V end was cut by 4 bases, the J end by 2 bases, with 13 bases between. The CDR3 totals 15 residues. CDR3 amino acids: CASSLTAGPGNTIYF. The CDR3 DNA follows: TGCGCCAGCAGCCTTACGGCGGGGCCTGGAAACACCATATATTTT.

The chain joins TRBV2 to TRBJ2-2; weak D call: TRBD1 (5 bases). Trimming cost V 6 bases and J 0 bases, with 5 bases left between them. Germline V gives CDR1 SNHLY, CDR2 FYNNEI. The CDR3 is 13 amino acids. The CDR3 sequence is CASRDTNTGELFF. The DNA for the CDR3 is TGTGCCAGCAGGGACACGAACACCGGGGAGCTGTTTTTT.

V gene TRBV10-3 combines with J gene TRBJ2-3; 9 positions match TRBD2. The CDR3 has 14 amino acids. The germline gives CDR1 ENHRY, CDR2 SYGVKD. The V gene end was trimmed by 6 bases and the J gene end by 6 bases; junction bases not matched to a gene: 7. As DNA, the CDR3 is TGTGCCATCAGGTCTAGCGGGGACTCGGATACGCAGTATTTT. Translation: CAIRSSGDSDTQYF.

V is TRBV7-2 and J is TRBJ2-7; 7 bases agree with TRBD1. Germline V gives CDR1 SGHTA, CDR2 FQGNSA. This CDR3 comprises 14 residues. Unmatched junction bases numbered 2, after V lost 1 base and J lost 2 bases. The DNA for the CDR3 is TGTGCCAGCAGCTTAGGTGGACAGGCCTACGAGCAGTACTTC. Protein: CASSLGGQAYEQYF.

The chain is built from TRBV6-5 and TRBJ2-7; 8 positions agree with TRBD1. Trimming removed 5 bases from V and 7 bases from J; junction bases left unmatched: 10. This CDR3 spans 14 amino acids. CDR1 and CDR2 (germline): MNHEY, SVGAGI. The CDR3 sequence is CASSAPDWTGEQYF. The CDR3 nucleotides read TGTGCCAGCAGTGCCCCAGACTGGACAGGGGAGCAGTACTTC.

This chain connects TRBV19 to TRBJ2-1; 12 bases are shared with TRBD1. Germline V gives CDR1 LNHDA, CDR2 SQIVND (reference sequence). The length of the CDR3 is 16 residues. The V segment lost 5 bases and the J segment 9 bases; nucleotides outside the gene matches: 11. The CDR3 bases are TGTGCCAGTAGTTTACCGGGACAGGGGGCGAAAGGTGAGCAGTTCTTC. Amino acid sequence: CASSLPGQGAKGEQFF.

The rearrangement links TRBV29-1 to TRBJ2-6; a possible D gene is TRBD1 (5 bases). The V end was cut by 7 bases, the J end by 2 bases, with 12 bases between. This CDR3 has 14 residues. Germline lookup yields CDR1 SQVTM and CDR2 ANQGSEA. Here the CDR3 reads CSATDTTGANVLTF. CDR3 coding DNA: TGCAGCGCTACGGACACGACTGGGGCCAACGTCCTGACTTTC.

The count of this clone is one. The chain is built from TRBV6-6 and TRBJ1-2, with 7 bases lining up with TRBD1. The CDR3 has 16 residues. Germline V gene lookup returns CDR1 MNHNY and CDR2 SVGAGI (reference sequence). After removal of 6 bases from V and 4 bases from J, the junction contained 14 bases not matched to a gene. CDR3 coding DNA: TGTGCCAGCAGCCACCTCGGTCAAGGGGGCCTCTATGGCTACACCTTC. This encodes CASSHLGQGGLYGYTF.

The CDR3 loop is CASSLEQRSVTTETQYF. For the CDR3, the DNA is TGTGCCAGCAGCTTAGAGCAGAGGAGCGTTACGACGGAGACCCAGTACTTC. The chain recombines TRBV7-8 with TRBJ2-5; no clear D. The V end lost 1 base, the J end lost 5 bases, and 20 bases lay between the germline ends. Germline assignment: CDR1 SGHVS and CDR2 FQNEAQ. The CDR3 has 17 amino acids.